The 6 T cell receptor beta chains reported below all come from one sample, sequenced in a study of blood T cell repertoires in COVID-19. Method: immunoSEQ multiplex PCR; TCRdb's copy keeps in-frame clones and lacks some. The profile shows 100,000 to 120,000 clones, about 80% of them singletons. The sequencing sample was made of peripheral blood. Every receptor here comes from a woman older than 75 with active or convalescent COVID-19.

As DNA, the CDR3 is TGTGCCAGCAGCTTGGCGTTAGCGGCCCCCAATGAGCAGTTCTTC. Amino acids: CASSLALAAPNEQFF. The chain links TRBV5-4 to TRBJ2-1, with a possible D match to TRBD2 (6 bases). CDR1 and CDR2 (germline): SGHNT, YYREEE (reference sequence). The CDR3 spans 15 residues. V dropped 0 bases and J dropped 6 bases, with 13 bases sitting between them.

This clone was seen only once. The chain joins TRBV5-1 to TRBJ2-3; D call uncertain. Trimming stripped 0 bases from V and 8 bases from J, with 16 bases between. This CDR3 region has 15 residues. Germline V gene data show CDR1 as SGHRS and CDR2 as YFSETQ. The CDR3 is CASSLAFGLLGTQYF. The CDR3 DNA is TGCGCCAGCAGCTTGGCCTTCGGGTTGTTGGGTACGCAGTATTTT.

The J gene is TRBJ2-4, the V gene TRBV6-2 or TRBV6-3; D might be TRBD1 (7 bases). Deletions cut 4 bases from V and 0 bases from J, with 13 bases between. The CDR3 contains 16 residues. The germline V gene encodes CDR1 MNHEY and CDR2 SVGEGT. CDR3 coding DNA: TGTGCCAGCAGTTCAGGGGGGATAATAGCCAAAAACATTCAGTACTTC. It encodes CASSSGGIIAKNIQYF.

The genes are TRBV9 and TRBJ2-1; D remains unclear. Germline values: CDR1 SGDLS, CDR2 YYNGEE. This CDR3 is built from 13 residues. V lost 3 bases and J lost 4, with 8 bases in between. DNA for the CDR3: TGTGCCAGCAGCGGCACGGTTTACAATGAGCAGTTCTTC. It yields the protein CASSGTVYNEQFF. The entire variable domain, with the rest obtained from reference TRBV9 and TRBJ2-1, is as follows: DSGVTQTPKHLITATGQRVTLRCSPRSGDLSVYWYQQSLDQGLQFLIQYYNGEERAKGNILERFSAQQFPDLHSELNLSSLELGDSALYFCASSGTVYNEQFFGPGTRLTVL.

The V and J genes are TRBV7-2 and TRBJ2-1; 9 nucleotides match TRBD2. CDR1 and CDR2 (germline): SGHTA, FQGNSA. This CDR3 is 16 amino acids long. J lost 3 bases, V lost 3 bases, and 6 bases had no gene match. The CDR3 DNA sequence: TGTGCCAGCAGCTTGGCCCTAGCGGGGTTCTACAATGAGCAGTTCTTC. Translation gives CASSLALAGFYNEQFF.

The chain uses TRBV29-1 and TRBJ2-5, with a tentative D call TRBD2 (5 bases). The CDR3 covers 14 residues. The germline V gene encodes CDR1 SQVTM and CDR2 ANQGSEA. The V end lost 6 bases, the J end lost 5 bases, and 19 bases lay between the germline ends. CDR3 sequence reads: CSVDGRGTGETQYF. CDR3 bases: TGCAGCGTAGACGGCCGGGGTACCGGGGAGACCCAGTACTTC.